Listed below are T cell receptor beta chains from one sample, sequenced in a study of blood T cell repertoires in COVID-19. Profiling relied on immunoSEQ multiplex PCR, and the TCRdb table lists in-frame clones only, not all of them. The repertoire includes 200,000 to 250,000 clones, less than 85% of them detected once, and approximately 6.6% sits in the top ten. The sample was peripheral blood. These receptors were obtained from a woman aged 70-85 years with acute or convalescent COVID-19. Both conserved end residues are part of each CDR3. D genes are given only for firm matches. Size values are once, few and many counts, or a class for expanded clones, and some rows have none.

>.|TRBV9|TRBD1|TRBJ2-3
CASRRRGQDDRTDTQYF
TGTGCCAGCAGGCGCCGGGGACAGGACGACCGCACAGATACGCAGTATTTT
>.|TRBV11-2|TRBD1|TRBJ2-2
CASSFNRGGGELFF
TGTGCCAGCAGCTTCAACAGGGGCGGCGGGGAGCTGTTTTTT
>.|TRBV3-1/TRBV3-2|.|TRBJ1-4
CASSPIRGVNEKLFF
TGTGCCAGCAGCCCAATCCGGGGGGTTAATGAAAAACTGTTTTTT
>.|TRBV6-5|.|TRBJ1-3
CASSLDKNGNTIYF
TGTGCCAGCAGTCTTGACAAGAATGGAAACACCATATATTTT
>.|TRBV7-2|.|TRBJ1-5
CASSSQGYQPQHF
TGTGCCAGCAGCTCCCAGGGTTATCAGCCCCAGCATTTT
>.|TRBV2|.|TRBJ1-4
CARRTDPNEKLFF
TGTGCCCGACGGACAGACCCAAATGAAAAACTGTTTTTT
>once|TRBV4-1|TRBD1|TRBJ1-2
CASSQGDRAQYGYTF
TGCGCCAGCAGCCAAGGGGACAGGGCACAATATGGCTACACCTTC
>.|TRBV3-1/TRBV3-2|.|TRBJ1-6
CASSQSRVGSPLHF
TGTGCCAGCAGCCAGTCCCGGGTTGGTTCACCCCTCCACTTT
>.|TRBV18|TRBD1|TRBJ2-7
CASAQGFGNEQYF
TGTGCCAGCGCACAGGGGTTTGGGAACGAGCAGTACTTC
>.|TRBV19|.|TRBJ1-5
CATGGDRNQPQHF
TGTGCCACTGGGGGGGATCGCAATCAGCCCCAGCATTTT
>.|TRBV18|.|TRBJ2-5
CASSPPTKEAQYF
TGTGCCAGCTCACCACCGACGAAAGAGGCCCAGTACTTC
>.|TRBV6-2/TRBV6-3|.|TRBJ2-3
CASSYPRYTQYF
TGTGCCAGCAGTTACCCCCGGTATACGCAGTATTTT
>.|TRBV19|TRBD2|TRBJ2-7
CASSPPTSGGARAYEQYF
TGTGCCAGTAGTCCTCCGACTAGCGGGGGGGCCCGGGCCTACGAGCAGTACTTC
>few|TRBV10-2|TRBD2|TRBJ2-3
CASSAGLAGGGQYF
TGCGCCAGCAGTGCGGGACTAGCGGGGGGTGGGCAGTATTTT
>few|TRBV15|TRBD2|TRBJ2-5
CATSRAWGGFSGGVTQYF
TGTGCCACCAGCAGGGCCTGGGGGGGGTTCTCCGGTGGGGTGACCCAGTACTTC
>.|TRBV19|TRBD1|TRBJ2-2
CASTPPDRGAGELFF
TGTGCCAGTACCCCCCCGGACAGGGGAGCCGGGGAGCTGTTTTTT
>.|TRBV5-1|TRBD1|TRBJ1-1
CASTLTPGQKNTEAFF
TGCGCCAGCACCCTAACGCCGGGACAGAAGAACACTGAAGCTTTCTTT
>.|TRBV29-1|TRBD1|TRBJ1-1
CSVGGTGGENTEAFF
TGCAGCGTCGGAGGGACAGGGGGCGAGAACACTGAAGCTTTCTTT